The rows below give T cell receptor beta chains drawn from one sample of a study of T cells after yellow fever vaccination. One entry per CDR3 protein, called by TCRdb with MiXCR from the 5' RACE reads. The sample has under 600,000 distinct CDR3 sequences, about a fifth seen once. The specimen was PBMCs, collected approximately 20 days after the first yellow fever vaccination. The receptor set was obtained from a man aged 18 to 29 who received the YFV17D yellow fever vaccine. Each CDR3 is given with its conserved first and last residue. The order of the fields is V gene, clone size, D gene, J gene, CDR3 DNA, CDR3 protein. The D gene is left open where the match is weak. Size tells how often a clone was seen (once, few, many) or the class of an expanded clone, and some rows leave it out.

>TRBV15|few|.|TRBJ1-2
TGTGCCACCAGCAGAGATGCGCCGTATGGCTACACCTTC
CATSRDAPYGYTF
>TRBV6-1|few|.|TRBJ1-5
TGTGCCAGCAGTGAAGGAGGGCACCTATTCAATCAGCCCCAGCATTTT
CASSEGGHLFNQPQHF
>TRBV12-5|few|.|TRBJ1-5
TGTGCTAGTGGTTTGACCACGGGTAGCAATCAGCCCCAGCATTTT
CASGLTTGSNQPQHF
>TRBV18|few|.|TRBJ1-1
TGTGCCAGCTCAGCACAAATAAGAGATGAAGCTTTCTTT
CASSAQIRDEAFF
>TRBV7-3|.|.|TRBJ2-1
TGTGCCAGCAGCTTAATGGGCCATGAGCAGTTCTTC
CASSLMGHEQFF
>TRBV28|many|.|TRBJ2-1
TGTGCCAGCAGTGGGCCCGCAGGATACAATGAGCAGTTCTTC
CASSGPAGYNEQFF
>TRBV7-3|.|.|TRBJ2-7
TGTGCCAGCAGCCCAGTGGGGGGGCTGAACTACGAGCAGTACTTC
CASSPVGGLNYEQYF
>TRBV10-3|few|.|TRBJ2-1
TGTGCCGCCGCAGGAGGGTCCTCCTACAATGAGCAGTTCTTC
CAAAGGSSYNEQFF
>TRBV11-2|.|TRBD2|TRBJ2-3
TGTGCCAGCAGCCCTAGAGGGCTAGCGGGGGGGCAGGGGTCAGATACGCAGTATTTT
CASSPRGLAGGQGSDTQYF
>TRBV13|.|TRBD1|TRBJ2-1
TGTGCCAGCAGCTTTGGACAGGGCGTGGTCAATGAGCAGTTCTTC
CASSFGQGVVNEQFF
>TRBV6-1|few|TRBD1|TRBJ1-1
TGTGCCAGCAGCCCGGGACAGCACACTGAAGCTTTCTTT
CASSPGQHTEAFF
>TRBV1|.|.|TRBJ1-2
TGCACCAGCAGCCAAGATCCCGAGCAGCTCTATGGCTACACCTTC
CTSSQDPEQLYGYTF
>TRBV5-1|few|TRBD1|TRBJ2-1
TGCGCCAGCAGCGTCCAGGGGGCGGACAATGAGCAGTTCTTC
CASSVQGADNEQFF
>TRBV9|few|TRBD1|TRBJ1-2
TGTGCCAGCAGCGCATCCGGGACAGGGTTTGGCTACACCTTC
CASSASGTGFGYTF
>TRBV4-1|.|TRBD1|TRBJ2-7
TGCGCCAGCAGCCCTCTCGACAGGGCCGACTACGAGCAGTACTTC
CASSPLDRADYEQYF
>TRBV28|few|TRBD1|TRBJ1-2
TGTGCCAGCAGTTTACTCACGGGACAGGTTAACTATGGCTACACCTTC
CASSLLTGQVNYGYTF
>TRBV6-5|many|TRBD1|TRBJ1-5
TGTGCCAGCAGTACGGGGACAGGGGGGAGGCAGCCCCAGCATTTT
CASSTGTGGRQPQHF
>TRBV5-6|.|.|TRBJ1-1
TGTGCCAGCAGTATAATGGGGACCGCGGGCGCTTTCTTT
CASSIMGTAGAFF
>TRBV4-3|.|TRBD1|TRBJ2-7
TGCGCCAGCAGCCTTTCCCAGACAGGGGCCGAGCAGTACTTC
CASSLSQTGAEQYF
>TRBV7-9|few|.|TRBJ2-7
TGTGCCAGCAGCTCCAGAACAGGGAGCTACGAGCAGTACTTC
CASSSRTGSYEQYF
>TRBV18|few|.|TRBJ2-5
TGTGCCAGCTCTCGACCCGGGGGAGAGACCCAGTACTTC
CASSRPGGETQYF
>TRBV7-6|.|.|TRBJ2-3
TGTGCCAGCAGCTTAGCCGATCCGGCAGATACGCAGTATTTT
CASSLADPADTQYF
>TRBV29-1|few|.|TRBJ2-2
TGCAGCGTTAGGTTAGCGTCGACCGGGGAGCTGTTTTTT
CSVRLASTGELFF
>TRBV5-1|many|.|TRBJ2-7
TGCGCCAGCAGCTTGGGGGTCATGAGGGACGAGCAGTACTTC
CASSLGVMRDEQYF
>TRBV7-9|.|TRBD1|TRBJ1-5
TGTGCCAGCGCCGGGGACAGGAGGCAGCCCCAGCATTTT
CASAGDRRQPQHF
>TRBV7-9|.|.|TRBJ2-3
TGTGCCAGCAGCTTCGATCTGAGCACAGATACGCAGTATTTT
CASSFDLSTDTQYF
>TRBV14|many|.|TRBJ2-3
TGTGCCAGCAGCCCGGTTTTTACGGATACGCAGTATTTT
CASSPVFTDTQYF
>TRBV4-3|.|TRBD1|TRBJ1-1
TGCGCCAGCAGCGGGACAGGGGTGATGAACACTGAAGCTTTCTTT
CASSGTGVMNTEAFF
>TRBV6-2/TRBV6-3|few|.|TRBJ2-4
TGTGCCAGCAGTTACTCGGTAGAGGGTCTAGCCAAAAACATTCAGTACTTC
CASSYSVEGLAKNIQYF
>TRBV5-1|few|.|TRBJ2-2
TGCGCCAGCAGCTTGGATGTCGGGGAGCTGTTTTTT
CASSLDVGELFF
>TRBV12-3/TRBV12-4|.|.|TRBJ1-2
TGTGCCAGCAGGGACTCGGGACGGAACTATGGCTACACCTTC
CASRDSGRNYGYTF
>TRBV4-1|.|TRBD2|TRBJ2-3
TGCGCCAGCAGCCAAGATACGGGAGGAGCTAGCACAGATACGCAGTATTTT
CASSQDTGGASTDTQYF
>TRBV7-2|few|.|TRBJ1-1
TGTGCCAGCAGCTTTTTGGGGCTGAACACTGAAGCTTTCTTT
CASSFLGLNTEAFF
>TRBV5-5|.|.|TRBJ2-1
TGTGCCAGCAGCTTGAGAAGGGGGATATCAAATGAGCAGTTCTTC
CASSLRRGISNEQFF
>TRBV27|.|.|TRBJ1-1
TGTGCCAGCAGTTTTAGCTTTGGGACTGAAGCTTTCTTT
CASSFSFGTEAFF
>TRBV4-3|.|.|TRBJ1-5
TGCGCCAGCAGCCAGACCATAAGCGATACGCAGCATTTT
CASSQTISDTQHF
>TRBV12-3/TRBV12-4|.|TRBD2|TRBJ2-3
TGTGCCAGCAGTTTATCAAGCGGGGGGGCCAATTGGGATACGCAGTATTTT
CASSLSSGGANWDTQYF
>TRBV20-1|few|TRBD2|TRBJ2-3
TGCAGTGCTAGGGGTCTAGCGGCAGATACGCAGTATTTT
CSARGLAADTQYF
>TRBV28|.|.|TRBJ1-5
TGTGCCAGCAGTTTATCAGACAGGTATAATCAGCCCCAGCATTTT
CASSLSDRYNQPQHF
>TRBV6-2/TRBV6-3|.|.|TRBJ2-7
TGTGCCAGCACCTTGGGGGCCAGGCGGGCCTGGTACGAGCAGTACTTC
CASTLGARRAWYEQYF
>TRBV4-1|many|.|TRBJ1-5
TGCGCCAGCAGCCAAGAAGGGGGGCTAGGTAATCAGCCCCAGCATTTT
CASSQEGGLGNQPQHF
>TRBV29-1|few|.|TRBJ1-3
TGCAGCGTTGAAGAACGGAACTCTGGAAACACCATATATTTT
CSVEERNSGNTIYF
>TRBV12-3/TRBV12-4|few|TRBD1|TRBJ2-5
TGTGCCAGCAGTTTAGCAGGGGGCAGGGTTTTCAAAGAGACCCAGTACTTC
CASSLAGGRVFKETQYF
>TRBV5-6|.|.|TRBJ1-4
TGTGCCAGCAGCCCACATGCGTGGGGATTGAATGAAAAACTGTTTTTT
CASSPHAWGLNEKLFF
>TRBV12-3/TRBV12-4|few|TRBD1|TRBJ2-7
TGTGCCAGCAGTTTACGGGGCAGGGGGCAATACGAGCAGTACTTC
CASSLRGRGQYEQYF
>TRBV7-2|few|.|TRBJ2-2
TGTGCCAGCAGCTTAGCCTGGGGGACCCTCGGGGGTACCGGGGAGCTGTTTTTT
CASSLAWGTLGGTGELFF
>TRBV7-2|.|TRBD1|TRBJ2-2
TGTGCCAGCAGCTTAGCTTGGGGGACAGACACCGGGGAGCTGTTTTTT
CASSLAWGTDTGELFF
>TRBV7-8|.|.|TRBJ1-1
TGTGCCAGCAGCTTGCCCCCCGCAGGGCTGAACACTGAAGCTTTCTTT
CASSLPPAGLNTEAFF